This TCR beta chain was captured in a study of T cell changes during pregnancy in multiple sclerosis. Here immunoSEQ multiplex PCR was the method, and the copy in TCRdb shows in-frame clones only, minus some. The data hold about 100,000 clones, with 75% to 95% observed a single time. Germline V gene data show CDR1 as MRHNA and CDR2 as SNTAGT. V dropped 0 bases and J dropped 1 base, with 9 bases sitting between them. The length of the CDR3 is 16 residues. The chain couples TRBV6-4 to TRBJ2-2, with a weak D call TRBD2 (6 bases). This clonotype was obtained from a female donor with multiple sclerosis, enrolled in a pregnancy study. Sample: peripheral blood, taken in the second trimester of pregnancy. This CDR3 is CASSDSWRENTGELFF. The CDR3 coding sequence is TGTGCCAGCAGTGACTCGTGGCGGGAGAACACCGGGGAGCTGTTTTTT.